This TCR beta chain was recovered during a study of T cells in Graves' hyperthyroidism and ophthalmopathy. Study results and caveats: The model's output predicted ophthalmopathy at a median of roughly 6.9 months prior to onset.

This clonotype occurred a few times. Its target is not known. Trimming cost V 2 bases and J 3 bases, with 17 bases left between them. The CDR3 has 17 residues. Germline V gene lookup returns CDR1 LNHDA and CDR2 SQIVND (reference sequence). TCR beta CDR3 regions were amplified from RNA. HTBI primers were employed in a first-round RT-PCR of the TCR CDR3. TCRdb itself ran the multiplex PCR reads through MiXCR, one entry per CDR3 protein. The table lists hundreds of thousands of distinct CDR3 sequences, 15% of them singletons. The sample comprised blood. The TCR originated in a woman between 55 and 75 years old with Graves' ophthalmopathy. The V gene is TRBV19, the J gene TRBJ1-5; no clear D. CDR3 sequence: CASSIPAARTPNQPQHF. The CDR3 coding sequence is TGTGCCAGTAGTATACCGGCCGCTCGTACCCCCAATCAGCCCCAGCATTTT.